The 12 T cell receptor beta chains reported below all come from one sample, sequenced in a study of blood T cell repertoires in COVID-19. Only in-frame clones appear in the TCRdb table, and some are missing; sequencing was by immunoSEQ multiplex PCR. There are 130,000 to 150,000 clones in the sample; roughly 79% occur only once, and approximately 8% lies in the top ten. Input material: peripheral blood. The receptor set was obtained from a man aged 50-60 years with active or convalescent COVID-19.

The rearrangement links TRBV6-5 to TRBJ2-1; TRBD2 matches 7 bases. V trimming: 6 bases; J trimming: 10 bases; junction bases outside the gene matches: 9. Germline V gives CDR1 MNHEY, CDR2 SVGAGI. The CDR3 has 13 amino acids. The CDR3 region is CASRAWGGGEQFF. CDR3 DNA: TGTGCCAGCAGAGCATGGGGGGGAGGGGAGCAGTTCTTC.

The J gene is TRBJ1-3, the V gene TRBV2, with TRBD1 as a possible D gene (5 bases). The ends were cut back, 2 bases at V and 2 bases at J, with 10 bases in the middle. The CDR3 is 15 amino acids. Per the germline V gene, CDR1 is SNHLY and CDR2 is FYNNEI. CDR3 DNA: TGTGCCAGCAGTGAATCCAGGGTACCTGGAAACACCATATATTTT. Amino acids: CASSESRVPGNTIYF.

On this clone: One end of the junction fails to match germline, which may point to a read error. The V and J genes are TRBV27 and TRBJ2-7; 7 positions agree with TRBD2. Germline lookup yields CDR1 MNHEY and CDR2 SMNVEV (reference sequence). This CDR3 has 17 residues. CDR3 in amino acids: CASSVSPPSGVHYEQYF. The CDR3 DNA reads TGTGCCAGCAGTGTATCCCCCCCTAGCGGAGTCCACTACGAGCAGTACTTC.

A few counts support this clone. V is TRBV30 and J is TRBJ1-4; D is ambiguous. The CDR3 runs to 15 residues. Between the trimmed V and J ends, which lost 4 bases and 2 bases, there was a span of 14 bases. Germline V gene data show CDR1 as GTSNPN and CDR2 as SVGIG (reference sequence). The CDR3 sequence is CAWTSWHSTNEKLFF. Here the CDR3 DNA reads TGTGCCTGGACCTCCTGGCATTCTACTAATGAAAAACTGTTTTTT.

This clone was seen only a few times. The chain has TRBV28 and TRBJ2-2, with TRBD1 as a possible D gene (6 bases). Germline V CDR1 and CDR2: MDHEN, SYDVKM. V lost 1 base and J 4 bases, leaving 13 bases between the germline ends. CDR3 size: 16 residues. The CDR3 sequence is CASSLYVQGTTGELFF. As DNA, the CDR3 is TGTGCCAGCAGTTTATACGTCCAGGGGACCACCGGGGAGCTGTTTTTT.

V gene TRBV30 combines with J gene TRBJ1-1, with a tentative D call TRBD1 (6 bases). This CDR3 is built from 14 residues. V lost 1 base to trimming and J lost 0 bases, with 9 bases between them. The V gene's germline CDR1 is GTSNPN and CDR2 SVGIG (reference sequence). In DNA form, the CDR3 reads TGTGCCTGGAGTGCGGACAGTCTGAACACTGAAGCTTTCTTT. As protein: CAWSADSLNTEAFF.

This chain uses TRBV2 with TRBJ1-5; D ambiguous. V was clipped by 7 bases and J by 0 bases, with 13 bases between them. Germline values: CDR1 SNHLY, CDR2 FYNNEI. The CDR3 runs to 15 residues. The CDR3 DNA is TGTGCCAGCACCGAAGGAGAATATAGCAATCAGCCCCAGCATTTT. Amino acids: CASTEGEYSNQPQHF.

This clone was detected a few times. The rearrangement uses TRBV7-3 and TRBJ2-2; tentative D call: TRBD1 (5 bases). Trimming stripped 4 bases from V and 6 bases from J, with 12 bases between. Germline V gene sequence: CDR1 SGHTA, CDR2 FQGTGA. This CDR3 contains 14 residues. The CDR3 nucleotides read TGTGCCAGCAGCTGGGCTCAGGGATCCGGGGAGCTGTTTTTT. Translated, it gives CASSWAQGSGELFF.

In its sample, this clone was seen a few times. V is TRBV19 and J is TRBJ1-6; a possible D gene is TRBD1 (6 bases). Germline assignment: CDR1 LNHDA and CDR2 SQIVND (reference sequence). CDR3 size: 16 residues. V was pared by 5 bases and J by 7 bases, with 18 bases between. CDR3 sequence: CASSQSPAGANSPLHF. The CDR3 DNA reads TGTGCCAGTAGTCAATCACCAGCGGGGGCGAATTCACCCCTCCACTTT.

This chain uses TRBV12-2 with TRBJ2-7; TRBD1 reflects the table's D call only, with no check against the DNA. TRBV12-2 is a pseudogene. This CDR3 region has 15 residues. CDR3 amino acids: CASRLATGATYEQYF. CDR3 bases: TGTGCAAGTCGCTTAGCCACAGGGGCCACCTACGAGCAGTACTTC.

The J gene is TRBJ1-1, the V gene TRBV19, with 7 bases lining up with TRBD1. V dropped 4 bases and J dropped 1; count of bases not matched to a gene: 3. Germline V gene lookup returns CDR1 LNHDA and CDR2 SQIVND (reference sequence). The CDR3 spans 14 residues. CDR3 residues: CASSNAGGNTEAFF. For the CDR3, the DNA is TGTGCCAGTAGTAACGCAGGGGGGAACACTGAAGCTTTCTTT.

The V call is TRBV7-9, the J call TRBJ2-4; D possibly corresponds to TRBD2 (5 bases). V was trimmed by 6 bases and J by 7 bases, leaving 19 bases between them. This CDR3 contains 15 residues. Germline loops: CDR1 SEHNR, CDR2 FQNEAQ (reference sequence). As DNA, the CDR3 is TGTGCCAGCAGACCCCCTAGATCGGCGGGTAACATTCAGTACTTC. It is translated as CASRPPRSAGNIQYF.